The TCR beta chain described here comes from a study of blood T cell repertoires in COVID-19. Overall study context: Specimens from acute and convalescent COVID-19 originated in the United States, Italy and Spain. Sample material is recorded as cDNA or gDNA derived from T cells, B-cell-depleted T cells, or PBMCs.

With V trimmed by 2 bases and J by 7 bases, 9 bases remained unmatched. This CDR3 is built from 16 residues. CDR1 MGHRA and CDR2 YSYEKL come from the germline V gene. In the authors' methods: The authors estimated nucleated cell counts from reference gene primer amplification. This table comes from immunoSEQ multiplex PCR, and its TCRdb copy is limited to in-frame clones, with some not included. V and J calls and clone size come straight from that table; D and trimming were deduced from the DNA. The repertoire consists of 85,000 to 130,000 clones, with roughly 90% occurring once and the leading ten covering about 6.5%.

This receptor was identified in a woman aged 55 to 70 with acute or convalescent COVID-19. Sequencing used peripheral blood. The genes are TRBV4-1 and TRBJ2-1; 9 bases fit TRBD2. The CDR3: CASSQPGLASVNEQFF. The DNA of the CDR3 is TGCGCCAGCAGCCAACCCGGACTAGCGTCAGTAAATGAGCAGTTCTTC.